One T cell receptor (beta chain) is described in this entry. Other DNA sequences in the sample encode the same CDR3. The data originate from a study of blood T cell repertoires in COVID-19. Study as a whole: Donors in the United States, Italy and Spain gave samples during acute or convalescent COVID-19. T cells, B-cell-depleted T cells, or PBMCs provided the cDNA or gDNA that served as material.

Original data processing: Scientists estimated how many nucleated cells there were by amplifying reference gene primers. The method was immunoSEQ multiplex PCR; TCRdb's version includes in-frame clones alone and lacks a portion of them. V, J and clone size are those of that table, while D and trimming were read from the DNA. The sample lists around 180,000 clones; around 89% were seen once. CDR1 is LGHNA and CDR2 is YNFKEQ in the germline V gene. The V gene end was trimmed by 2 bases and the J gene end by 0 bases; junction bases not matched to a gene: 3. The CDR3 has 16 amino acids. The sequence was obtained from a human donor in a cohort sampled during active COVID-19. Material for sequencing was peripheral blood. The chain employs TRBV4-2 and TRBJ2-1; 8 bases are shared with TRBD2. This CDR3 is CASSQPSGSSYNEQFF. CDR3 nucleotides: TGTGCCAGCAGCCAACCAAGCGGGAGCTCCTACAATGAGCAGTTCTTC.